These 14 T cell receptor beta chains were sequenced from one sample in a study of T cells in Graves' hyperthyroidism and ophthalmopathy. Template material for amplifying TCR beta CDR3 regions consisted of RNA transcripts. HTBI primers were employed in a first-round RT-PCR of the TCR CDR3. Each CDR3 protein gets one entry after TCRdb re-called the multiplex PCR reads with MiXCR. Of approximately 590,000 distinct CDR3 sequences in the sample, more than 45% were seen once. The sequencing sample was made of peripheral blood or thyroid tissue (not recorded which). Receptors were obtained from a young woman with Graves' hyperthyroidism.

There are a few counts of this clonotype. V usage is TRBV7-2 and J usage is TRBJ2-7; 8 bases match TRBD2. The CDR3 extends over 13 amino acids. Losses at the gene ends were 6 bases for V and 3 bases for J; bases not matched to a gene: 4. Germline CDR1 reads SGHTA; CDR2 reads FQGNSA. CDR3 amino acids: CASSGGGFYEQYF. The CDR3 coding sequence is TGTGCCAGCAGTGGCGGGGGGTTCTACGAGCAGTACTTC.

This clonotype was seen more than once but under ten times. Possible read error: a much larger clone is one base away. The rearrangement uses TRBV20-1 and TRBJ2-7; 12 nucleotides agree with TRBD2. CDR1 is DFQATT and CDR2 is SNEGSKA in the germline V gene (reference sequence). This CDR3 has 14 amino acids. The DNA of the CDR3 is TGCAGCGTCGCAGGACTAGCGGGGACCTACGAGCAGTACTTC. Amino acid sequence: CSVAGLAGTYEQYF.

The chain has TRBV5-1 and TRBJ2-7; D possibly corresponds to TRBD1 (6 bases). CDR3 length equals 12 residues. The germline V gene encodes CDR1 SGHRS and CDR2 YFSETQ. Deletions cut 1 base from V and 7 bases from J, with 9 bases between. DNA of the CDR3: TGCGCCAGCAGCTTGAAACAGGGAGAGCAGTACTTC. Residues: CASSLKQGEQYF.

A few counts support this clonotype. The J gene is TRBJ1-2, the V gene TRBV11-2, with unresolved D. This CDR3 spans 12 amino acids. Germline V gene lookup returns CDR1 SGHAT and CDR2 FQNNGV. V was cut by 2 bases and J by 7 bases, with 8 bases left in between. CDR3: CASSLSPGGYTF. As DNA, the CDR3 is TGTGCCAGCAGCTTATCACCTGGTGGCTACACCTTC.

Points on this clonotype: Since the CDR3 does not end with the conserved phenylalanine or tryptophan, this likely comes from a read error. The chain joins TRBV19 to TRBJ2-2, with D unclear. Germline V gene data show CDR1 as LNHDA and CDR2 as SQIVND (reference sequence). The CDR3 loop spans 11 amino acids. With 8 bases removed from V and 6 bases from J, the gap between germline ends came to 7 bases. This CDR3 reads CASAVAGELFS. CDR3 nucleotides: TGTGCCAGTGCCGTCGCCGGGGAGCTGTTTTCT.

This clonotype was detected only once. Lacking the conserved final phenylalanine or tryptophan, this CDR3 likely reflects a read error. The J gene is TRBJ1-2, the V gene TRBV12-3 or TRBV12-4; no firm D call. This CDR3 region has 13 residues. Trimming removed 3 bases at V and 3 bases at J, with 8 bases between. The CDR3 region has the DNA TGTGCCAGCAGTTTTGGGGTTTACTATGGCTACACCCTC. Translated, it gives CASSFGVYYGYTL.

There are a few counts of this clonotype. The chain joins TRBV5-1 to TRBJ2-7; D uncertain. The CDR3 has 12 residues. CDR1 and CDR2 from the germline V gene are SGHRS and YFSETQ. Trimming took off 0 bases at V and 4 bases at J, with 5 bases between the two ends. DNA for the CDR3: TGCGCCAGCAGCTTGGAGAAGTACGAGCAGTACTTC. Translating gives CASSLEKYEQYF.

In the case of this clonotype: The conserved phenylalanine or tryptophan normally closing the CDR3 is absent here, so this likely arose from a read error. This chain connects TRBV7-6 to TRBJ2-7, with D tentatively TRBD1 (6 bases). V gave up 6 bases and J gave up 4 bases, with 13 bases separating them. CDR3 length equals 13 residues. CDR1 is SGHVS, CDR2 FNYEAQ, per germline. CDR3 in amino acids: CASSKTGQYEQYL. The DNA of the CDR3 is TGTGCCAGCAGTAAGACAGGACAGTACGAGCAGTACCTC.

This clonotype was seen a handful of times. V and J are TRBV20-1 and TRBJ1-5, with D possibly being TRBD1 (6 bases). CDR3 size: 14 residues. Germline loops: CDR1 DFQATT, CDR2 SNEGSKA (reference sequence). The ends were cut back, 0 bases at V and 6 bases at J, with 12 bases in the middle. CDR3 nucleotide sequence: TGCAGTGCTAGAGAGGGGGCAGGGTTTCAGCCCCAGCATTTT. Translated, it gives CSAREGAGFQPQHF.

The chain links TRBV12-3 or TRBV12-4 to TRBJ1-2; 8 bases align to TRBD1. J lost 6 bases, V lost 4 bases, and 10 bases had no gene match. The CDR3 runs 15 residues. Here the CDR3 reads CASSYDRGANDGYTF. CDR3 nucleotide sequence: TGTGCCAGCAGTTACGACAGGGGCGCAAACGATGGCTACACCTTC.

The J gene is TRBJ1-5, the V gene TRBV6-5, with TRBD1 as a possible D gene (6 bases). CDR1 and CDR2 from the germline V gene are MNHEY and SVGAGI. The length of the CDR3 is 15 residues. Trimming stripped 7 bases from V and 0 bases from J, with 13 bases between. CDR3 bases: TGTGCCAGCATGAGGGGGATGTATAGCAATCAGCCCCAGCATTTT. Its protein product is CASMRGMYSNQPQHF.

The table lists this clonotype with many counts. Here the CDR3 reads CATSETGLGNQPQHF. DNA of the CDR3: TGTGCCACCAGTGAAACAGGGTTGGGGAATCAGCCCCAGCATTTT. The chain carries TRBV24-1 and TRBJ1-5, with D perhaps TRBD1 (6 bases). In germline, CDR1 is KGHDR, CDR2 SFDVKD. Deletions cut 4 bases from V and 4 bases from J, with 13 bases between. CDR3 length: 15 residues.

There are many counts of this clonotype. The chain carries TRBV20-1 and TRBJ1-5; D is undetermined. The CDR3 extends over 12 amino acids. CDR1 DFQATT and CDR2 SNEGSKA come from the germline V gene (reference sequence). The CDR3 loop reads CSARYSNQPQHF. The CDR3 DNA is TGCAGCGCGCGATATAGCAATCAGCCCCAGCATTTT.

This clonotype appeared many times. The chain recombines TRBV15 with TRBJ1-6, with a possible D match to TRBD1 (5 bases). CDR1 is LNHNV, CDR2 YYDKDF, per germline (reference sequence). Trimming shortened V by 1 base and J by 7 bases, and 8 bases separated the two germline ends. CDR3 size: 14 residues. This CDR3 is CATSRGGGNSPLHF. DNA of the CDR3: TGTGCCACCAGCAGAGGGGGGGGAAATTCACCCCTCCACTTT.